This T cell receptor beta chain was captured by sequencing in a study of neurological immune-mediated disorders. General study results and limits: The highest TCR clonal expansion occurred in HTLV-1-associated myelopathy; multiple sclerosis fell below healthy controls.

In every sequencing run, more than 180 million TCR-beta sequences were generated from 15-18 subjects. One entry per CDR3 protein results from TCRdb running MiXCR on the 5' RACE reads. Among more than 50,000 distinct CDR3 sequences listed, 20% to 30% were seen once. This clonotype was seen only a few times. Its antigen remains unknown. Germline V lookup: CDR1 SGHRS, CDR2 YFSETQ. V trimming: 5 bases; J trimming: 1 base; junction bases outside the gene matches: 1. This CDR3 region has 14 residues. Documented time point: technical triplicate 2. Source material was 2 million unsorted PBMCs, stored at -80 °C in RNAlater.

The TCR originated in a man in his fifties or sixties with HTLV-1-associated myelopathy (HAM/TSP). The chain has TRBV5-1 and TRBJ2-3; 10 nucleotides agree with TRBD1. The sequenced material came from PBMCs. Here the CDR3 DNA reads TGCGCCAGCAGGACAGGGGGCGGCACAGATACGCAGTATTTT. Protein product: CASRTGGGTDTQYF.